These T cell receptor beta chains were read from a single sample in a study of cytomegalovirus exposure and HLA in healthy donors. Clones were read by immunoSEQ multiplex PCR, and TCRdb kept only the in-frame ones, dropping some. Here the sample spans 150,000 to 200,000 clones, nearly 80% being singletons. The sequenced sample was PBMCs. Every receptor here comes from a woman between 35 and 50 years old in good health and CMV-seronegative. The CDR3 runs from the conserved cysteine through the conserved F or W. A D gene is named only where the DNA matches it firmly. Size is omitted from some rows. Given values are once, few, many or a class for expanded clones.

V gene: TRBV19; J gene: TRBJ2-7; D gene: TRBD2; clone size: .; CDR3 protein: CASSIVGLAGHEQYF; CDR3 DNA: TGTGCCAGTAGTATAGTCGGACTAGCGGGGCACGAGCAGTACTTC
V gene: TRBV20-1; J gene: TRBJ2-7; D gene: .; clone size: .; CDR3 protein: CSASGKYEQYF; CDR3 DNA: TGCAGTGCTAGCGGGAAGTACGAGCAGTACTTC
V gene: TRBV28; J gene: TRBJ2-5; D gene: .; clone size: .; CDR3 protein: CASSPDSKETQYF; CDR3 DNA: TGTGCCAGCTCCCCAGACAGCAAAGAGACCCAGTACTTC
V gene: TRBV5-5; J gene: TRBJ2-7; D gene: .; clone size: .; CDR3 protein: CASSLAPPGEQYF; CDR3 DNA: TGTGCCAGCAGCTTGGCGCCTCCCGGGGAGCAGTACTTC
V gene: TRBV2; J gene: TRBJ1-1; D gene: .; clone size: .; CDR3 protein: CASRGSRNTEAFF; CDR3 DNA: TGTGCCAGCAGAGGGAGCAGGAACACTGAAGCTTTCTTT
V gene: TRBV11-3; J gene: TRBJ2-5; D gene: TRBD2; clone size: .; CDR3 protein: CASSSLSGGAETQYF; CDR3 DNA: TGTGCCAGCAGCTCACTTAGCGGGGGGGCCGAGACCCAGTACTTC
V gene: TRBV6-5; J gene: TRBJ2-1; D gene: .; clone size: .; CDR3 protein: CASRTGMEQFF; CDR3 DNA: TGTGCCAGCAGAACCGGGATGGAGCAGTTCTTC
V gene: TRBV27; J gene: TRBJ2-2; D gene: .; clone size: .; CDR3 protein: CASTAIRDKAFHTGELFF; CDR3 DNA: TGTGCCAGCACGGCAATCCGGGACAAAGCTTTTCACACCGGGGAGCTGTTTTTT
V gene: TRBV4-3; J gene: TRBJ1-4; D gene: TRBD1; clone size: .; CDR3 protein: CASSRWQGGEKLFF; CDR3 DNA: TGCGCCAGCAGCCGATGGCAGGGGGGTGAAAAACTGTTTTTT
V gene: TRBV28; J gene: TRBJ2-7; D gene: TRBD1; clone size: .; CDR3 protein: CASRPTGGAGYEQYF; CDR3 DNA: TGTGCCAGCAGGCCAACAGGGGGCGCGGGGTACGAGCAGTACTTC
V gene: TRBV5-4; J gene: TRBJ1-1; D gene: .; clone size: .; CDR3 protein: CASGEVNTEAFF; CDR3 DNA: TGTGCCAGCGGAGAAGTGAACACTGAAGCTTTCTTT
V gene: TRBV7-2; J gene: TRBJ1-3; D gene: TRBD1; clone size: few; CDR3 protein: CASRPGTGKLSASGNTIYF; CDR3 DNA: TGTGCCAGCAGACCAGGGACAGGGAAGTTATCGGCCTCTGGAAACACCATATATTTT
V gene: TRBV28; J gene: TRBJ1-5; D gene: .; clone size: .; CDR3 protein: CASSPPPGRANQPQHF; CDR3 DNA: TGTGCCAGCAGTCCACCCCCAGGGAGGGCCAATCAGCCCCAGCATTTT
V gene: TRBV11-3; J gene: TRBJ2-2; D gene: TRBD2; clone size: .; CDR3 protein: CASSLDATSGGSTSGELFF; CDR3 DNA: TGTGCCAGCAGCTTAGATGCGACTAGCGGGGGGTCTACCTCCGGGGAGCTGTTTTTT